This T cell receptor beta chain was sequenced during a study of blood T cells in healthy people across ages. Whole-study findings and limits: The diversity estimates, figures obtained from one million T cells, were considered underestimates. For the donors, CMV status was unknown and possibly confounded expanded clonotype changes.

With a J-beta primer mix and a sample-barcoded 5' primer, a second PCR ran about 7 to 12 cycles. Each cDNA molecule, via a template-switch adaptor with 12 random nucleotides, was tagged. TCRdb reanalysed the 5' RACE reads using MiXCR and keeps one entry per CDR3 protein. The profile shows about a million distinct CDR3 sequences, 35% to 40% of them singletons. Germline CDR1 DFQATT, CDR2 SNEGSKA (reference sequence). V dropped 0 bases and J dropped 5 bases, with 13 bases sitting between them. The CDR3 has 14 amino acids. Comments on this clonotype: Antigen specificity is unknown.

The chain has TRBV20-1 and TRBJ2-5, with D possibly being TRBD1 (6 bases). This receptor was taken from a man between 18 and 35 years old in good health. The sequenced material came from blood. The CDR3: CSAREDRPGETQYF. CDR3 bases: TGCAGTGCTAGAGAAGACAGGCCGGGGGAGACCCAGTACTTC.